This is a list of T cell receptor beta chains from one sample in a study of CD8 T cells in ankylosing spondylitis. TCRdb re-called the 5' RACE reads through MiXCR, storing one row per CDR3 protein. Altogether 200,000 or so distinct CDR3 sequences are present, around 25% being singletons, with the ten largest covering around 6.3%. Input material: blood, either unsorted or a sorted T cell fraction (not recorded which). The receptors come from a male donor with ankylosing spondylitis or in good health (not recorded which). Each CDR3 is given with its conserved first and last residue. D genes are given only for firm matches. Some rows have no size entry. The others give once, few or many, or a class for an expanded clone.

>few|TRBJ1-2|TRBV6-1|.
TGTGCCAGCAGTGAAGCGGCAGACCACTATGGCTACACCTTC
CASSEAADHYGYTF
>.|TRBJ1-5|TRBV20-1|.
TGCAGTGCCCTCGGACATGGTGGCAATCAGCCCCAGCATTTT
CSALGHGGNQPQHF
>.|TRBJ2-7|TRBV12-3/TRBV12-4|TRBD2
TGTGCCAGCAGTTTGAGGACTAGAGACGCCGAGCAGTACTTC
CASSLRTRDAEQYF
>few|TRBJ1-1|TRBV7-2|.
TGTGCCAGCAGCTTATTCTTGGACACTGAAGCTTTCTTT
CASSLFLDTEAFF
>many|TRBJ1-5|TRBV5-1|TRBD1
TGCGCCAGCAGCCTGGTGGGAGGGGGCGATCAGCCCCAGCATTTT
CASSLVGGGDQPQHF
>many|TRBJ1-1|TRBV29-1|TRBD1
TGCAGCGCCAGACAGGGTTCGAACACTGAAGCTTTCTTT
CSARQGSNTEAFF
>.|TRBJ2-1|TRBV11-2|.
TGTGCCAGCAGCCCCCCAGGGTTCCCCTACAATGAGCAGTTCTTC
CASSPPGFPYNEQFF
>many|TRBJ2-7|TRBV11-2|.
TGTGCCAGCAGCTTAGTCGAGGGAGGCGAGCAGTACTTC
CASSLVEGGEQYF
>.|TRBJ2-7|TRBV20-1|.
TGCAGTGCTACCCTAGCGTCCGTCGAGCAGTACTTC
CSATLASVEQYF
>.|TRBJ2-3|TRBV5-1|.
TGCGCCAGCAGCAGGGGGGACATCACAGATACGCAGTATTTT
CASSRGDITDTQYF
>many|TRBJ1-4|TRBV12-3/TRBV12-4|TRBD1
TGTGCCAGCAGCAGCCTGGACAGGGGTCGGGGTAATGAAAAACTGTTTTTT
CASSSLDRGRGNEKLFF
>once|TRBJ2-3|TRBV12-3/TRBV12-4|.
TGTGCCAGCATCGACCGGGCCGGGTCCACTAGCACAGATACGCAGTATTTT
CASIDRAGSTSTDTQYF
>many|TRBJ2-1|TRBV4-3|.
TGCGCCAGCAGCCAAACCTCGACTAGCTACAATGAGCAGTTCTTC
CASSQTSTSYNEQFF
>.|TRBJ1-1|TRBV29-1|.
TGCAGCGTTCAGGGTCGGTTAATGACTGAAGCTTTCTTT
CSVQGRLMTEAFF
>.|TRBJ2-3|TRBV5-1|.
TGCGCCAGCAGATTGCAGGGGTCGGCCCCGGATACGCAGTATTTT
CASRLQGSAPDTQYF
>many|TRBJ2-7|TRBV11-2|.
TGTGCCAGCAGCCTACAGCATTCTGAGCGCTACGAGCAGTACTTC
CASSLQHSERYEQYF
>many|TRBJ1-3|TRBV7-6|.
TGTGCCAGCAGCTTTCCAGGGTCTGGAAACACCATATATTTT
CASSFPGSGNTIYF
>.|TRBJ2-1|TRBV9|.
TGTGCCAGCAGCGTAGATCCCTTGGGGGGATCCTACAATGAGCAGTTCTTC
CASSVDPLGGSYNEQFF
>.|TRBJ1-1|TRBV20-1|.
TGCAGTGCTAGGGCTGCGGGGTGGCTCACTGAAGCTTTCTTT
CSARAAGWLTEAFF
>many|TRBJ2-1|TRBV5-1|.
TGCGCCAGTAGTCCCGGGATCCCCAAGAGTGAGCAGTTCTTC
CASSPGIPKSEQFF